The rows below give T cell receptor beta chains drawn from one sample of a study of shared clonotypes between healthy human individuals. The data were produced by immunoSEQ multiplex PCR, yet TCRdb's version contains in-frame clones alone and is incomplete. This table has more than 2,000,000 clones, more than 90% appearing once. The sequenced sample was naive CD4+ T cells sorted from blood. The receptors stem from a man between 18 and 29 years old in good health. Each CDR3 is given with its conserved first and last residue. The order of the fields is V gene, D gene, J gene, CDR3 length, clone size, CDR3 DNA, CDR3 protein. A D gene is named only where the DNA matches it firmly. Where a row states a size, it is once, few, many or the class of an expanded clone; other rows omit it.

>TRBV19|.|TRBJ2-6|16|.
TGTGCCAGTAGTGCCACGACTGGCTCTGGGGCCAACGTCCTGACTTTC
CASSATTGSGANVLTF
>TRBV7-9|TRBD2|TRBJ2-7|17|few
TGTGCCAGCAGCCTTGTTCCATCTAGCGGGGCCTCCTACGAGCAGTACTTC
CASSLVPSSGASYEQYF
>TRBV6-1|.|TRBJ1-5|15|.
TGTGCCAGCAGTGAAGGAGGGTTCGGCAATCAGCCCCAGCATTTT
CASSEGGFGNQPQHF
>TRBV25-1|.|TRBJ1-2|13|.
TGTGCCAGCAGAGCCCAAGGGCCTTATGGCTACACCTTC
CASRAQGPYGYTF
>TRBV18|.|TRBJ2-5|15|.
TGTGCCAGCTCATCCCGGGACAGCGGGCGAGAGACCCAGTACTTC
CASSSRDSGRETQYF
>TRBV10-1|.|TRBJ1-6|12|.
TGCGCCAGCAGTGATGGGGGTTCGCCCCTCCACTTT
CASSDGGSPLHF
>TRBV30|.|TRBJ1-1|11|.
TGTGCCTGGGGCCGTGACACTGAAGCTTTCTTT
CAWGRDTEAFF
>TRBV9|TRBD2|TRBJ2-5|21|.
TGTGCCAGCAGCGTAGCTGGGGGATCTCCGGGACTAGCGGGAGAAGGGGAGACCCAGTACTTC
CASSVAGGSPGLAGEGETQYF
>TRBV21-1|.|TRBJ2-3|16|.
TGTGCCACCGAAAAAGGGGGAGCCCGAAGCACAGATACGCAGTATTTT
CATEKGGARSTDTQYF
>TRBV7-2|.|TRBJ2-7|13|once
TGTGCCAGCTCCCGGGACGGTACCTACGAGCAGTACTTC
CASSRDGTYEQYF
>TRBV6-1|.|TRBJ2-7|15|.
TGTGCCAGCAGTGAAAGTATTGGGGCCAGAGCCGAGCAGTACTTC
CASSESIGARAEQYF
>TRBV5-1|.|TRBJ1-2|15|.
TGCGCCAGCAGCTTGGGCCCCGGATCCTTCTATGGCTACACCTTC
CASSLGPGSFYGYTF
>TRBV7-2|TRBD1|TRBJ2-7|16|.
TGTGCCAGCAGCTTAGCGGCGACAGGGGTCTCCTACGAGCAGTACTTC
CASSLAATGVSYEQYF
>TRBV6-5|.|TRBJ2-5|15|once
TGTGCCAGCAGTTACTCGAGGGCAGCCCAAGAGACCCAGTACTTC
CASSYSRAAQETQYF
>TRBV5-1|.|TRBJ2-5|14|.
TGCGCCAGCAGCTTAACGACTACGCAAGAGACCCAGTACTTC
CASSLTTTQETQYF
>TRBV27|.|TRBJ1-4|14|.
TGTGCCAGCAGTTTAGGGATTATTAATGAAAAACTGTTTTTT
CASSLGIINEKLFF
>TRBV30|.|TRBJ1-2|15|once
TGTGCCTGGACCGGGGGGACCCTCCCTGACTATGGCTACACCTTC
CAWTGGTLPDYGYTF
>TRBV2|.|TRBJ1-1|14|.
TGTGCCAGCAGTGAATTGGGGTCTTACACTGAAGCTTTCTTT
CASSELGSYTEAFF
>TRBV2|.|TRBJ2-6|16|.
TGTGCCAGCAGTGATTTGGGGGGAACTGGGGCCAACGTCCTGACTTTC
CASSDLGGTGANVLTF
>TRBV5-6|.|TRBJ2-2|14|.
TGTGCCAGCAGCTGGGCCGGGGCGACCGGGGAGCTGTTTTTT
CASSWAGATGELFF
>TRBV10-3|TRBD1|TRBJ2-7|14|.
TGTGCCATCAGCGAGGGGGCAACAGGGGGCGAGCAGTACTTC
CAISEGATGGEQYF
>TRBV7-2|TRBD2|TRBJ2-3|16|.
TGTGCCAGCAGCCCGGCGGCGGGAGGGCCAGGTGATACGCAGTATTTT
CASSPAAGGPGDTQYF
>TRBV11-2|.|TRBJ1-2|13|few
TGTGCCAGCAGCCCTGATGGGAACTATGGCTACACCTTC
CASSPDGNYGYTF
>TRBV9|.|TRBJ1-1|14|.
TGTGCCAGCAGCTCTAATACAGGGTTCACTGAAGCTTTCTTT
CASSSNTGFTEAFF
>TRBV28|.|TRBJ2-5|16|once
TGTGCCAGCAGTTTGGGCAAACAGGGAGGATGGGAGACCCAGTACTTC
CASSLGKQGGWETQYF
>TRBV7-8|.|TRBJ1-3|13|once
TGTGCCAGCAGCTTAGCGGGGGCCCTCAGCGTATATTTT
CASSLAGALSVYF
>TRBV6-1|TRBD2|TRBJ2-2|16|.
TGTGCCAGCAGTGATGGCGGGAGGGCGGCTTCTGGGGAGCTGTTTTTT
CASSDGGRAASGELFF
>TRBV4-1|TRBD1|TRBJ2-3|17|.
TGCGCCAGCAGCCAAGAAGGACAGGGGGCAATCACAGATACGCAGTATTTT
CASSQEGQGAITDTQYF
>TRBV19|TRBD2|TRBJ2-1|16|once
TGTGCCAGTAGTGCCCGAACTAGCGGGAGGCCTAATGAGCAGTTCTTC
CASSARTSGRPNEQFF
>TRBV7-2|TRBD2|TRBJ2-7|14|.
TGTGCCAGCAAGACTAGCGGGAGCTCCTACGAGCAGTACTTC
CASKTSGSSYEQYF
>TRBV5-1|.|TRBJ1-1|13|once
TGCGCCAGCAGCTTGGTCACGAACACTGAAGCTTTCTTT
CASSLVTNTEAFF
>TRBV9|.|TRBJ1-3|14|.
TGTGCCAGCAGCGGTTGGGGGGCTGGAAACACCATATATTTT
CASSGWGAGNTIYF
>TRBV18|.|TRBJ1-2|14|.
TGTGCCAGCTCACCAGGCAGGACTAACTATGGCTACACCTTC
CASSPGRTNYGYTF
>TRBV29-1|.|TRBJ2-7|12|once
TGCAGCGTGTCCACAGCCGGGAACGAGCAGTACTTC
CSVSTAGNEQYF
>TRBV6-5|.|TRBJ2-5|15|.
TGTGCCAGCAAGGGTGGCGGAGTTGGACAAGAGACCCAGTACTTC
CASKGGGVGQETQYF
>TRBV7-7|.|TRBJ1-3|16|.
TGTGCTAGCAGCTCCGGGACACCCAACTCTGGAAACACCATATATTTT
CASSSGTPNSGNTIYF
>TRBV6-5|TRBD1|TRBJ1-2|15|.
TGTGCCAGCAGTTTCCGGGACAGGGGACTCTATGGCTACACCTTC
CASSFRDRGLYGYTF
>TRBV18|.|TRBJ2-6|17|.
TGTGCCAGCTCACAGGGCGGGGTTCCGGCTGGGGCCAACGTCCTGACTTTC
CASSQGGVPAGANVLTF
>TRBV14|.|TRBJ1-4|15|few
TGTGCCAGCAGCTTCTCCCGACCAACTAATGAAAAACTGTTTTTT
CASSFSRPTNEKLFF
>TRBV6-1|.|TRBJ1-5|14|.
TGTGCCAGCAGTGGGACAACAGGCAATCAGCCCCAGCATTTT
CASSGTTGNQPQHF
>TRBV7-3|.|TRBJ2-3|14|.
TGTGCCAGCAGCTTAACTACCCTGGCAGATACGCAGTATTTT
CASSLTTLADTQYF